Listed here are 7 T cell receptor beta chains from one sample, sequenced in a study of cytomegalovirus exposure and HLA in healthy donors. Generated by immunoSEQ multiplex PCR, the TCRdb table keeps only in-frame clones and is missing some. The table has about 360,000 clones, just over 85% seen once. The source material was PBMCs. All receptors derive from a woman aged 18-29 years in good health and CMV-seronegative.

This chain joins TRBV5-1 and TRBJ1-1; D possibly corresponds to TRBD1 (6 bases). Germline values: CDR1 SGHRS, CDR2 YFSETQ. Trimming pared 5 bases from V and 6 bases from J, leaving 20 bases between. The CDR3 runs 15 residues. CDR3 sequence: CASRAEQGSVSEAFF. In DNA form, the CDR3 reads TGCGCCAGCAGGGCCGAACAGGGTTCTGTATCTGAAGCTTTCTTT.

This chain uses TRBV28 with TRBJ2-1; 16 bases are a match to TRBD2. The germline V gene has CDR1 MDHEN and CDR2 SYDVKM. V shed 3 bases and J 2 bases; nucleotides not matched to a gene: 4. The CDR3 is 18 residues long. CDR3 in amino acids: CASSLKGLAGGPYNEQFF. The CDR3 DNA is TGTGCCAGCAGTTTGAAGGGACTAGCGGGGGGGCCCTACAATGAGCAGTTCTTC. Complete variable domain (other parts from reference TRBV28 and TRBJ2-1): DVKVTQSSRYLVKRTGEKVFLECVQDMDHENMFWYRQDPGLGLRLIYFSYDVKMKEKGDIPEGYSVSREKKERFSLILESASTNQTSMYLCASSLKGLAGGPYNEQFFGPGTRLTVL.

This clone has a handful of counts. The V and J genes are TRBV2 and TRBJ1-2, with 8 bases that match TRBD1. Germline V gives CDR1 SNHLY, CDR2 FYNNEI. The V gene end was trimmed by 6 bases and the J gene end by 0 bases; junction bases not matched to a gene: 9. CDR3 length: 16 residues. CDR3 residues: CASRRGGDRPNYGYTF. The CDR3 DNA reads TGTGCCAGCAGGAGGGGAGGGGACAGGCCTAACTATGGCTACACCTTC. Combining the CDR3 with reference TRBV2 and TRBJ1-2 gives the whole variable domain EPEVTQTPSHQVTQMGQEVILRCVPISNHLYFYWYRQILGQKVEFLVSFYNNEISEKSEIFDDQFSVERPDGSNFTLKIRSTKLEDSAMYFCASRRGGDRPNYGYTFGSGTRLTVV.

The chain uses TRBV28 and TRBJ2-1; tentatively, D is TRBD1 (6 bases). Germline V gene lookup returns CDR1 MDHEN and CDR2 SYDVKM. This CDR3 contains 12 residues. Trimming cost V 6 bases and J 10 bases, with 13 bases left between them. CDR3 nucleotide sequence: TGTGCCAGCAGGAGGGGGTTACAGGAGCAGTTCTTC. This codes for CASRRGLQEQFF. Full variable domain (rest looked up from reference TRBV28 and TRBJ2-1): DVKVTQSSRYLVKRTGEKVFLECVQDMDHENMFWYRQDPGLGLRLIYFSYDVKMKEKGDIPEGYSVSREKKERFSLILESASTNQTSMYLCASRRGLQEQFFGPGTRLTVL.

The V and J genes are TRBV28 and TRBJ2-3; maybe TRBD1 (6 bases). The V end was cut by 6 bases, the J end by 11 bases, with 21 bases between. CDR1 and CDR2 (germline): MDHEN, SYDVKM. This CDR3 comprises 14 residues. CDR3 nucleotides: TGTGCCAGCAGCCTCGGGGACATCCCAATCGGGCAGTATTTT. This codes for CASSLGDIPIGQYF.

This clone has only one observation. The chain has TRBV4-1 and TRBJ2-7, with 13 bases aligning to TRBD2. V was pared by 0 bases and J by 0 bases, with 8 bases of the junction left unmatched. This CDR3 comprises 19 residues. CDR1 is MGHRA and CDR2 is YSYEKL in the germline V gene. CDR3 residues: CASSQEGPTSGRYSYEQYF. The CDR3 coding sequence is TGCGCCAGCAGCCAAGAGGGCCCGACTAGCGGGAGGTACTCCTACGAGCAGTACTTC.

The rearrangement joins TRBV15 to TRBJ2-5; possibly TRBD2 for D (6 bases). The germline V gene encodes CDR1 LNHNV and CDR2 YYDKDF (reference sequence). V was trimmed by 6 bases and J by 5 bases, leaving 19 bases between them. The CDR3 covers 15 residues. The CDR3 sequence: CATRRGPAGRETQYF. The CDR3 nucleotides are TGTGCCACCAGGAGGGGCCCCGCAGGGAGGGAGACCCAGTACTTC.